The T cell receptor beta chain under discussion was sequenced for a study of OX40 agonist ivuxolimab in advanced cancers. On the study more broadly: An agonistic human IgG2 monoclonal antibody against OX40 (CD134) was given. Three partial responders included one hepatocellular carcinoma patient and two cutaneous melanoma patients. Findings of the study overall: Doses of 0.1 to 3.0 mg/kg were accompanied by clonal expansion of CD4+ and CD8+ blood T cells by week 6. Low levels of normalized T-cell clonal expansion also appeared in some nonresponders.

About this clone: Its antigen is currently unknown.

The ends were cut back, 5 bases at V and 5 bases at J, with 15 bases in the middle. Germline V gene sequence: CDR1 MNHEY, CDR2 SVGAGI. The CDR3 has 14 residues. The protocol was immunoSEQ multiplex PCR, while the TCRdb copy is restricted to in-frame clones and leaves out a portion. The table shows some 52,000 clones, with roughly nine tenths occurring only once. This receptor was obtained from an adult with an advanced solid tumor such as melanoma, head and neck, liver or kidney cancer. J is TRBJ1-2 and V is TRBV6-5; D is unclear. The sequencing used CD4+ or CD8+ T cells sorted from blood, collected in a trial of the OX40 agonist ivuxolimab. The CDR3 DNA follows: TGTGCCAGCAGTGAAAACGGGCAAGATTATGGCTACACCTTC. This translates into CASSENGQDYGYTF.